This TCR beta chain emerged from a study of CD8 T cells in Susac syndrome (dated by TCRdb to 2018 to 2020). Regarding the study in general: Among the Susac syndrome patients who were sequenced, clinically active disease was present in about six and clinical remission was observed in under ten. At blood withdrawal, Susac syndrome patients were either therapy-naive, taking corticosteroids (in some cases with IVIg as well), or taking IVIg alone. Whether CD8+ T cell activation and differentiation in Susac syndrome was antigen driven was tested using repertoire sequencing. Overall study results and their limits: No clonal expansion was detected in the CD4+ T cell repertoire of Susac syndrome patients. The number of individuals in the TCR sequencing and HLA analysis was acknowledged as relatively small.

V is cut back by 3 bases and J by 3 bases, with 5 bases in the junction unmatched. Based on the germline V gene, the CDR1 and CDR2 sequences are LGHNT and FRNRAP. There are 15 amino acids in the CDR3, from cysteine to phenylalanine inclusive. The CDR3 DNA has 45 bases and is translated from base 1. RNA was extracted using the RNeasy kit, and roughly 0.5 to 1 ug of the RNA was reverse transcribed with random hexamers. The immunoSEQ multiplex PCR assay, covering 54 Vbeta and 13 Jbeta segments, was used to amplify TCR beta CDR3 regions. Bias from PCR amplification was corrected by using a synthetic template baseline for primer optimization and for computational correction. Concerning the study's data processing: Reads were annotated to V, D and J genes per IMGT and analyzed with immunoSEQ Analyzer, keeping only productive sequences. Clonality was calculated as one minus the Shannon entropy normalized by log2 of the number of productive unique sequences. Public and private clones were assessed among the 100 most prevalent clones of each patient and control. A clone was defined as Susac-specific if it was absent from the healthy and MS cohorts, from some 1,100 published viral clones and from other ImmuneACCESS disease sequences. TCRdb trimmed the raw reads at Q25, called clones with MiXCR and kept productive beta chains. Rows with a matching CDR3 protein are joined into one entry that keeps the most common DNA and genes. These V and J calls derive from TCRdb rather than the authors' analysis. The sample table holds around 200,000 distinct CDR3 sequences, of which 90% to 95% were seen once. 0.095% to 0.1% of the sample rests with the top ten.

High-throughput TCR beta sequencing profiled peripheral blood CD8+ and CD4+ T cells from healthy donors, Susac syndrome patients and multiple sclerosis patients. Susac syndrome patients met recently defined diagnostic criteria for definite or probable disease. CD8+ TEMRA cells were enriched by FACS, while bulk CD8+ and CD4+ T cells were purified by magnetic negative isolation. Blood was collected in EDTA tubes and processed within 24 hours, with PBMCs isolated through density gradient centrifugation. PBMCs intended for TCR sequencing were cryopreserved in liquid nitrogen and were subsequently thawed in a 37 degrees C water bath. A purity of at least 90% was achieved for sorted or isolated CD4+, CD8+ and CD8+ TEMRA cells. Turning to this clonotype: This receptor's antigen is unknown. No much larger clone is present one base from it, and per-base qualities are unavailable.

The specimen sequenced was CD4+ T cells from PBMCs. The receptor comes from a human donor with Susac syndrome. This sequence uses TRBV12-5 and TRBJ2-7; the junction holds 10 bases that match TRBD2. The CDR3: CASGFLSSGSYEQYF. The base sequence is TGTGCTAGTGGTTTCCTCTCTAGCGGGAGCTACGAGCAGTACTTC.